This passage covers 4 T cell receptor beta chains from one sample sequenced in a study of human T cells and chemical hapten exposure. TCRdb passed the RACE reads through MiXCR, listing each CDR3 protein once. The table lists some 42,000 distinct CDR3 sequences, around 8.9% of them singletons. Time point of the sample: patch test 2, 6 weeks after DPC sensitization. As for treatment: therapeutic diphenylcyclopropenone sensitization with weekly scalp DPC. This specimen was whole blood, taken in connection with sensitization to the hapten diphenylcyclopropenone (DPC). Receptors were obtained from a woman aged 40 to 50 with alopecia areata. Some clones in this sample may be carry-over from other donors' samples.

This clonotype was observed at least ten times. V is TRBV7-9 and J is TRBJ2-7; possible D gene TRBD1, 6 bases. The CDR3 has 18 amino acids. V lost 1 base to trimming and J lost 5 bases, with 24 bases between them. The germline CDR1 and CDR2 sequences are SEHNR and FQNEAQ (reference sequence). The CDR3 reads CASSLVRGYTPDPNEQYF. The CDR3 DNA reads TGTGCCAGCAGCTTAGTCAGGGGCTATACACCGGACCCCAACGAGCAGTACTTC.

This clonotype was detected many times. The chain combines TRBV5-1 with TRBJ1-2; the match to TRBD1 covers 10 bases. The J segment lost 2 bases and the V segment lost 3 bases, leaving 7 bases of the junction unmatched. Germline-derived CDR1 and CDR2 are SGHRS and YFSETQ. The CDR3 totals 16 residues. The CDR3 DNA reads TGCGCCAGCAGCTCCGGGACAGGGGCGCCAAACTATGGCTACACCTTC. Amino acids: CASSSGTGAPNYGYTF.

In this sample, this clonotype turned up many times. Because the CDR3's place on the DNA is in doubt, the DNA is left out and the CDR3 is given as listed by TCRdb. V and J are TRBV7-9 and TRBJ1-2. Germline CDR1 reads SEHNR; CDR2 reads FQNEAQ (reference sequence). The CDR3 length equals 13 residues, ends included. CDR3 protein: CASILDGNYGYTF.

This clonotype was found many times. The rearrangement links TRBV7-3 to TRBJ2-1; 8 bases fit TRBD1. The V segment lost 5 bases and the J segment 8 bases; nucleotides outside the gene matches: 5. CDR3 size: 13 residues. Germline V gene sequence: CDR1 SGHTA, CDR2 FQGTGA. The CDR3 DNA follows: TGTGCCAGCAGCCAAATACAGGGGGATGAGCAGTTCTTC. Translated: CASSQIQGDEQFF.